Listed here are 30 T cell receptor beta chains from one sample, sequenced in a study of metastatic and nonmetastatic thyroid tumors. Prior to thyroid surgery, none of the patients had received any treatment. TCRdb re-clonotyped the PCR reads through MiXCR. The repertoire holds more than 25,000 clones, with more than 25% as singletons. Sequences were obtained from blood. The receptors here all came from a female donor with papillary thyroid cancer or a benign thyroid nodule (not recorded which). Some clones in this sample may be carry-over from other donors' samples.

There are a few counts of this clone. A much larger clone lies a single base off, so this may be a read error. CDR3 nucleotides: TGTGCCAACCCAGAGGGGACAGGGAATTTGGGTGTAGCGCAGTATTTT. Its protein product is CANPEGTGNLGVAQYF. The chain combines TRBV2 with TRBJ2-3; 9 bases align to TRBD1. CDR1 and CDR2 from the germline V gene are SNHLY and FYNNEI. Trimming removed 10 bases from V and 10 bases from J; junction bases left unmatched: 21. The CDR3 sequence is 16 residues long.

At least ten counts were recorded for this clone. This sequence joins TRBV5-1 and TRBJ2-5, with TRBD2 matching over 9 bases. Trimming at V came to 4 bases and at J to 10 bases, leaving 11 bases not matched to a gene. This CDR3 is 14 amino acids long. Germline V gene data show CDR1 as SGHRS and CDR2 as YFSETQ. CDR3 sequence reads: CASSHAGGEEVQYF. DNA for the CDR3: TGCGCCAGCAGCCACGCGGGGGGGGAGGAGGTCCAGTACTTC.

This clone was recorded at least ten times. Different DNA sequences within this sample yield the same CDR3. The chain has TRBV12-3 or TRBV12-4 and TRBJ1-1; D remains ambiguous. The CDR3 totals 11 residues. V gave up 7 bases and J gave up 4 bases, with 7 bases separating them. The CDR3 DNA reads as TGTGCCAGCACCCCGGGCACTGAAGCTTTCTTT. As protein: CASTPGTEAFF.

This clone was observed a few times. The CDR3 loop reads CASSLVGGDEQYF. The CDR3 DNA sequence: TGCGCCAGCAGCCTGGTAGGGGGGGACGAGCAGTACTTC. This rearrangement joins TRBV5-1 to TRBJ2-7; a possible D gene is TRBD2 (7 bases). V was clipped by 4 bases and J by 5 bases, with 13 bases between them. Germline lookup yields CDR1 SGHRS and CDR2 YFSETQ. This CDR3 has 13 amino acids.

This clone is judged medium-sized. The chain links TRBV20-1 to TRBJ2-7; D might be TRBD2 (5 bases). Germline assignment: CDR1 DFQATT and CDR2 SNEGSKA (reference sequence). The germline V and J ends were trimmed by 3 bases and 7 bases, with 22 bases remaining between them. This CDR3 has 15 amino acids. The CDR3 DNA is TGCAGTGCTAGTCACAGTTCTAGCATGATCCGGGAGCAGTACTTC. Its translation is CSASHSSSMIREQYF.

This clone is labeled as medium-sized. CDR3 coding DNA: TGTGCCAGCAGTTTAAAGGGGTCGGGCTACACCTTC. It translates to CASSLKGSGYTF. V is TRBV27 and J is TRBJ1-2, with TRBD1 as a possible D gene (5 bases). The germline V and J ends were trimmed by 2 bases and 8 bases, with 9 bases remaining between them. The CDR3 length is 12 residues. Germline-derived CDR1 and CDR2 are MNHEY and SMNVEV (reference sequence).

This clone was seen more than once but under ten times. This chain uses TRBV29-1 with TRBJ1-1, with a tentative D call TRBD1 (6 bases). The length of the CDR3 is 16 residues. Germline V gene data show CDR1 as SQVTM and CDR2 as ANQGSEA. V gave up 4 bases and J gave up 2 bases, with 20 bases separating them. CDR3 amino acids: CSVVSVLTGKNTEAFF. The CDR3 bases are TGCAGCGTTGTTTCGGTACTAACAGGGAAAAACACTGAAGCTTTCTTT.

Notes on this clone: At one end the junction does not follow the germline gene, possibly because of a read error. The chain combines TRBV11-2 with TRBJ2-5; TRBD1 agrees at 12 bases. Per germline, CDR1 SGHAT and CDR2 FQNNGV. The CDR3 runs 16 residues. The CDR3 sequence: CVSSLRDRGRGETQYF. In nucleotides, the CDR3 is TGTGTCAGCAGCCTCAGGGACAGGGGGCGCGGGGAGACCCAGTACTTC.

The chain combines TRBV27 with TRBJ1-1; unclear D gene. There are 15 residues in the CDR3. The ends were cut back, 4 bases at V and 0 bases at J, with 12 bases in the middle. CDR1 MNHEY and CDR2 SMNVEV come from the germline V gene (reference sequence). The chain's CDR3 is CASSSTCFMNTEAFF. Here the CDR3 DNA reads TGTGCCAGCAGTTCTACATGTTTCATGAACACTGAAGCTTTCTTT.

This clone has ten or more counts. V is TRBV5-5 and J is TRBJ1-5, with D possibly TRBD1 on 5 matching bases. Deletions cut 2 bases from V and 1 base from J, with 7 bases between. Per germline, CDR1 SGHKS and CDR2 YYEKEE (reference sequence). The CDR3 spans 14 residues. The CDR3 coding sequence is TGTGCCAGCAGCTTCGGGGGAAGCAATCAGCCCCAGCATTTT. Encoded protein: CASSFGGSNQPQHF.

The chain employs TRBV4-3 and TRBJ1-4; weak D call: TRBD1 (5 bases). Germline CDR1 is LGHNA and CDR2 is YSLEER. The ends were cut back, 5 bases at V and 6 bases at J, with 13 bases in the middle. The CDR3 has 14 amino acids. CDR3 sequence: CASSRGAWDEKLFF. In DNA, the CDR3 is TGCGCCAGCAGCAGAGGGGCTTGGGATGAAAAACTGTTTTTT.

This clone is medium-sized in the sample. This rearrangement joins TRBV12-3 or TRBV12-4 to TRBJ1-2, with D uncertain. The CDR3 extends over 11 amino acids. The V gene lost 6 bases and the J gene lost 13 bases, with 15 bases spanning the gap. CDR3 region: CASSLNRFCTF. In DNA, the CDR3 is TGTGCCAGCAGCCTAAACAGATTTTGCACCTTC.

The sample holds one count of this clone. Different DNA sequences within this sample yield the same CDR3. V is TRBV7-9 and J is TRBJ2-7, with a possible D match to TRBD2 (5 bases). This CDR3 contains 13 residues. Germline V gene lookup returns CDR1 SEHNR and CDR2 FQNEAQ (reference sequence). Trimming left V 5 bases short and J 7 bases short, with 15 bases between. CDR3 sequence (DNA): TGTGCCAGCAGCACGTTTGGGAGTAGTGAGCAGTACTTC. It encodes CASSTFGSSEQYF.

This clone was detected ten times or more. The V gene is TRBV9, the J gene TRBJ2-3; 11 bases line up with TRBD2. The junction had 2 bases not matched to a gene; V was cut back by 0 bases and J by 2 bases. Germline loops: CDR1 SGDLS, CDR2 YYNGEE. CDR3 length: 16 amino acids. As DNA, the CDR3 is TGTGCCAGCAGCGTAGGTAGCGGGAGGGCCACAGATACGCAGTATTTT. This sequence encodes CASSVGSGRATDTQYF.

This clone occurred a few times. The chain links TRBV6-1 to TRBJ2-7; 9 bases align to TRBD2. V gave up 5 bases and J gave up 7 bases; unmatched junction bases: 9. CDR1 is MNHNS, CDR2 SASEGT, per germline. The CDR3 extends over 14 amino acids. CDR3 loop: CASSPSGGSGEQYF. CDR3 coding DNA: TGTGCCAGCAGTCCCAGCGGGGGGAGCGGGGAGCAGTACTTC.

In its sample, this clone was seen a few times. The chain couples TRBV12-3 or TRBV12-4 to TRBJ2-3; TRBD2 agrees at 13 bases. CDR3 length: 16 residues. The V and J ends lost 4 bases and 5 bases, in that order; junction bases with no gene match: 6. As DNA, the CDR3 is TGTGCCAGCAGTTCGGCACTAGCGGGGGGGCAAGATACGCAGTATTTT. It is translated as CASSSALAGGQDTQYF.

The sample holds many counts of this clone. The chain is built from TRBV2 and TRBJ2-1; 14 nucleotides agree with TRBD2. Per germline, CDR1 SNHLY and CDR2 FYNNEI. The V gene end was trimmed by 1 base and the J gene end by 5 bases; junction bases not matched to a gene: 4. The CDR3 runs to 17 residues. The DNA of the CDR3 is TGTGCCAGCAGTGAAGTGACTAGCGGGAGGGCCGACAATGAGCAGTTCTTC. It translates to CASSEVTSGRADNEQFF.

This chain joins TRBV19 and TRBJ1-5; TRBD1 matches 9 bases. Germline V gives CDR1 LNHDA, CDR2 SQIVND (reference sequence). Trimming took 6 bases from V and 6 from J; bases not matched to a gene: 6. CDR3 length: 14 amino acids. The CDR3 here is CASSTGGEGQPQHF. CDR3 DNA: TGTGCCAGTAGCACAGGGGGCGAGGGTCAGCCCCAGCATTTT.

The chain combines TRBV5-1 with TRBJ1-5; 7 bases align to TRBD1. This CDR3 contains 15 residues. The V gene's germline CDR1 is SGHRS and CDR2 YFSETQ. V gave up 2 bases and J gave up 3 bases; unmatched junction bases: 5. The CDR3 sequence: CASSLQGNDNQPQHF. The CDR3 DNA reads TGCGCCAGCAGCTTACAGGGGAACGACAATCAGCCCCAGCATTTT.

This clone has a handful of counts. This chain uses TRBV6-2 or TRBV6-3 with TRBJ1-4, with D perhaps TRBD1 (5 bases). This CDR3 spans 14 amino acids. Trimming removed 10 bases from V and 6 bases from J, with 18 bases in between. Germline V gene data show CDR1 as MNHEY and CDR2 as SVGEGT. This chain's CDR3 is CATEVGQGDEKLFF. CDR3 DNA: TGTGCCACCGAGGTGGGTCAGGGAGATGAAAAACTGTTTTTT.

This chain joins TRBV15 and TRBJ1-1; D unclear. The V gene's germline CDR1 is LNHNV and CDR2 YYDKDF (reference sequence). The V end lost 6 bases, the J end lost 1 base, and 15 bases lay between the germline ends. The CDR3 is 15 amino acids. CDR3 nucleotide sequence: TGTGCCACCAGATCCCCGGGAGGAAGGAACACTGAAGCTTTCTTT. It encodes CATRSPGGRNTEAFF.

CDR3 in amino acids: CQEIRGRRLNNQPQHF. CDR3 bases: TGTCAGGAAATCAGGGGGCGCAGGTTGAACAATCAGCCCCAGCATTTT. The V call is TRBV6-8, the J call TRBJ1-5, with TRBD1 matching over 8 bases. CDR3 length: 16 amino acids. Germline CDR1 reads MNHGY; CDR2 reads SAAAGT.

Sample share makes this clone medium-sized. The V gene is TRBV24-1, the J gene TRBJ2-7; TRBD2 is a possible D gene (5 bases). The germline V gene encodes CDR1 KGHDR and CDR2 SFDVKD. CDR3 size: 16 residues. The germline V and J ends were trimmed by 2 bases and 5 bases, with 18 bases remaining between them. Here the CDR3 DNA reads TGTGCCACCAGTGATTCCCCTGCTCGCGGGTCGGACGAGCAGTACTTC. Translating gives CATSDSPARGSDEQYF.

The V gene is TRBV19, the J gene TRBJ1-2; no clear D. Germline assignment: CDR1 LNHDA and CDR2 SQIVND (reference sequence). V dropped 0 bases and J dropped 2 bases, with 13 bases sitting between them. The CDR3 is made up of 16 amino acids. CDR3 nucleotide sequence: TGTGCCAGTAGTATAGATTTGTGGCAAGCGAACTATGGCTACACCTTC. Amino acid sequence: CASSIDLWQANYGYTF.

This clone was picked up a small number of times. V usage is TRBV9 and J usage is TRBJ1-2, with a weak D call TRBD1 (6 bases). This CDR3 has 17 residues. With 0 bases removed from V and 4 bases from J, the gap between germline ends came to 19 bases. Per the germline V gene, CDR1 is SGDLS and CDR2 is YYNGEE. The DNA for the CDR3 is TGTGCCAGCAGCGTAGCGGGGGGAGCGGGGGCTGGCTATGGCTACACCTTC. It is translated as CASSVAGGAGAGYGYTF.

The chain joins TRBV6-1 to TRBJ1-2; D gene unclear. CDR3 length: 13 residues. V was cut by 6 bases and J by 0 bases, with 8 bases left in between. Per germline, CDR1 MNHNS and CDR2 SASEGT. CDR3: CASSNRANYGYTF. The CDR3 nucleotides read TGTGCCAGCAGCAATAGGGCTAACTATGGCTACACCTTC.

This clone was detected a few times. The junction shows a germline mismatch at one end, possibly a read error. This chain links TRBV12-3 or TRBV12-4 with TRBJ2-1; D perhaps matches TRBD2 (6 bases). CDR3 length: 13 amino acids. DNA of the CDR3: TGTGCCAGCATTTTAGACGGGCCCGCGGGGCAGCTCTTC. Its translation: CASILDGPAGQLF.

This clone has more than one count but fewer than ten. The V gene is TRBV10-1, the J gene TRBJ2-3; TRBD2 matches 7 bases. V gave up 4 bases and J gave up 2 bases; unmatched junction bases: 12. The CDR3 is 17 residues long. In germline, CDR1 is WNHNN, CDR2 SYGVQD (reference sequence). CDR3 sequence (DNA): TGCGCCAGCAGTGGGTACAGCCGTACTAGCGACACAGATACGCAGTATTTT. Encoded protein: CASSGYSRTSDTDTQYF.

This clone has at least ten counts. Other DNA sequences from this sample encode an identical CDR3 as well. The chain carries TRBV5-4 and TRBJ2-3; D possibly matches TRBD1 or TRBD2 (5 bases each). The germline CDR1 and CDR2 sequences are SGHNT and YYREEE (reference sequence). The CDR3 is 15 amino acids. Trimming left V 4 bases short and J 4 bases short, with 16 bases between. The CDR3 region has the DNA TGTGCCAGCAGCCCCCGGGGCTGGGCCTCAGATACGCAGTATTTT. The encoded protein is CASSPRGWASDTQYF.

There are many counts of this clone. The gene calls are TRBV11-3 and TRBJ2-1; tentatively, D is TRBD2 (5 bases). Deletions cut 1 base from V and 7 bases from J, with 8 bases between. The germline gives CDR1 SGHNT, CDR2 YENEEA. The CDR3 spans 13 residues. For the CDR3, the DNA is TGTGCCAGCAGCTTAGCCACTAGTAATGAGCAGTTCTTC. This encodes CASSLATSNEQFF.